This T cell receptor beta chain was identified during a study of identical twins. J lost 2 bases, V lost 3 bases, and 7 bases had no gene match. The CDR3 is 16 amino acids. Germline V CDR1 and CDR2: SEHNR, FQNEAQ (reference sequence). For this clonotype: Antigen specificity is unknown.

TCRdb re-called the 5' RACE reads with MiXCR, one entry per CDR3 protein. The sample contains roughly 720,000 distinct CDR3 sequences, 15% to 20% of which appear only once. General study findings and limits: Among out-of-frame alpha sequences shared by twins, low generation probability occurred in excess.

The same sample was also used in a study of T cells expressing NK-cell markers. That work contributes: It was from sorted CD3+CD56+NKG2C+, CD3+CD56+NKG2C- and CD3+CD56-NKG2C+ T cells that TCR beta repertoires came. Eight donors were sequenced, of whom seven were HCMV-seropositive, while the remaining one was HCMV-seronegative. It was still unclear whether expanded NKG2C+ T cell clones were HCMV specific.

The V gene is TRBV7-9, the J gene TRBJ2-7; 10 bases match TRBD2. The TCR originated in a woman aged 18-29 years in good health. The sample comprised PBMCs. CDR3 coding DNA: TGTGCCAGCAGCTTTAGCGGGAGGTTAGTAACCTACGAGCAGTACTTC. This gives the protein CASSFSGRLVTYEQYF.